This T cell receptor (beta chain) comes out of a study of a mutant IDH1 vaccine in newly diagnosed glioma. CDR1 and CDR2 from the germline V gene are SGDLS and YYNGEE. There are 11 residues in the CDR3. Assay used: immunoSEQ multiplex PCR; TCRdb lists only in-frame clones, some missing. The sample lists around 30,000 clones, around nine tenths occurring once. This clone was observed a few times. The antigen remains undetermined. Germline is not matched at one junction end, which may reflect a read error. Whole-study findings and limits: There were vaccine-induced immune responses in approximately 95% of the patients.

Time point: week 47, end of study. It was 300 ug of mutant IDH1 20-mer peptide that made up each vaccine dose, given with topical imiquimod. Sequencing was performed on PBMCs, taken from a glioma patient whose treatment included an IDH1 peptide vaccine. This receptor was identified in a woman in her 30s with glioma. V gene TRBV9 combines with J gene TRBJ1-4; D is ambiguous. This chain's CDR3 is CASRVGEKLFF. Written as DNA, the CDR3 is TGTGCCAGCAGGGTAGGGGAAAAACTGTTTTTT.